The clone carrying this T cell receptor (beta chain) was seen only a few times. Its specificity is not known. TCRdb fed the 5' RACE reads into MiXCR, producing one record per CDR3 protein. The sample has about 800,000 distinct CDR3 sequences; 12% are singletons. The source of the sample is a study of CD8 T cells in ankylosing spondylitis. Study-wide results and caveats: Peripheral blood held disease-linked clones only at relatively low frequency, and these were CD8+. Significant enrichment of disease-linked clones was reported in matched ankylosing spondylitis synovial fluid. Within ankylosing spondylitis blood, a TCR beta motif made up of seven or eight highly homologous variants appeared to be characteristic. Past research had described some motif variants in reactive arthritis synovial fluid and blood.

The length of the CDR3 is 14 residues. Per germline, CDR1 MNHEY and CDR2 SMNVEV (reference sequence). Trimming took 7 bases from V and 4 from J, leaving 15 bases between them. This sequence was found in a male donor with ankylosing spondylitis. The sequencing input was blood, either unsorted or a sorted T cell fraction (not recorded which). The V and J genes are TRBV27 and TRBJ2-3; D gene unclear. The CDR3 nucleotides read TGTGCCAGCACTTTGAAATCCCCGGCAGATACGCAGTATTTT. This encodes CASTLKSPADTQYF.